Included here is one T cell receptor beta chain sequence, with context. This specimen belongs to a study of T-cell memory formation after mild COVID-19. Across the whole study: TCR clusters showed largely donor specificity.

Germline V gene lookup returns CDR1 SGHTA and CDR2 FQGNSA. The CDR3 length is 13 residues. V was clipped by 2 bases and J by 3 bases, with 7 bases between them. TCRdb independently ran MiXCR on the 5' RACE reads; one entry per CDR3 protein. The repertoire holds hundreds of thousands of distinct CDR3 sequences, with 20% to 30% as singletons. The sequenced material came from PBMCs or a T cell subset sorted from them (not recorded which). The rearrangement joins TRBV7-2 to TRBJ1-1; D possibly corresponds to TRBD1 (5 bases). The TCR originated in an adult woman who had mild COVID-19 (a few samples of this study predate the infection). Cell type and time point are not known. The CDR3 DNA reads TGTGCCAGCAGCTTACTGGGACACACTGAAGCTTTCTTT. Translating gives CASSLLGHTEAFF. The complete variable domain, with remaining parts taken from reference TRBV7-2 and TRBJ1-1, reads GAGVSQSPSNKVTEKGKDVELRCDPISGHTALYWYRQSLGQGLEFLIYFQGNSAPDKSGLPSDRFSAERTGGSVSTLTIQRTQQEDSAVYLCASSLLGHTEAFFGQGTRLTVV.